What follows are 30 T cell receptor beta chains derived from one specimen sequenced in a study of cytomegalovirus exposure and HLA in healthy donors. Generated by immunoSEQ multiplex PCR, the TCRdb table keeps only in-frame clones and is missing some. The data hold 220,000 or so clones, with around 90% observed a single time. Sequenced material: PBMCs. These receptors were collected from a woman between 18 and 29 years old in good health and CMV-seronegative.

The chain has TRBV9 and TRBJ2-1; TRBD2 matches at 13 bases. Germline CDR1 and CDR2: SGDLS and YYNGEE. The CDR3 totals 14 residues. Germline trimming cut 5 bases from V and 8 bases from J; bases unmatched to any gene: 4. The CDR3 protein is CASRTSGRIDEQFF. CDR3 DNA: TGTGCCAGCAGGACTAGCGGGAGGATCGATGAGCAGTTCTTC.

This clone appeared a single time. The chain carries TRBV7-3 and TRBJ2-1, with 9 bases that match TRBD2. V trimming: 5 bases; J trimming: 6 bases; junction bases outside the gene matches: 11. In germline, CDR1 is SGHTA, CDR2 FQGTGA. There are 16 residues in the CDR3. In DNA, the CDR3 is TGTGCCAGCAGCAAAAATCGGGCTAGCGGGACCAATGAGCAGTTCTTC. Its translation: CASSKNRASGTNEQFF. Full variable domain (outside the CDR3, taken from reference TRBV7-3 and TRBJ2-1): GAGVSQTPSNKVTEKGKYVELRCDPISGHTALYWYRQSLGQGPEFLIYFQGTGAADDSGLPNDRFFAVRPEGSVSTLKIQRTERGDSAVYLCASSKNRASGTNEQFFGPGTRLTVL.

This chain uses TRBV6-4 with TRBJ2-1, with 10 bases lining up with TRBD2. There are 18 residues in the CDR3. V dropped 2 bases and J dropped 9; count of bases not matched to a gene: 16. Looked up from germline, CDR1 is MRHNA and CDR2 is SNTAGT. CDR3 sequence (DNA): TGTGCCAGCAGTGACACCTTTCGGCTAGCGGGAGCGGAAGGTGAGCAGTTCTTC. The encoded protein is CASSDTFRLAGAEGEQFF.

J is TRBJ1-6 and V is TRBV9; maybe TRBD1 (6 bases). The CDR3 runs to 15 residues. Germline CDR1 is SGDLS and CDR2 is YYNGEE. V lost 0 bases and J 6 bases, leaving 10 bases between the germline ends. In nucleotides, the CDR3 is TGTGCCAGCAGCGTAGCTCAGGGGAGTAATTCACCCCTCCACTTT. This sequence encodes CASSVAQGSNSPLHF.

The V gene is TRBV6-5, the J gene TRBJ1-2; 12 nucleotides line up with TRBD1. The CDR3 is 14 residues long. CDR1 is MNHEY, CDR2 SVGAGI, per germline. V lost 5 bases and J lost 7; bases outside the gene matches: 5. The chain's CDR3 is CASSGGTGGSGYTF. In DNA form, the CDR3 reads TGTGCCAGCAGTGGGGGGACAGGGGGCTCTGGCTACACCTTC.

The chain combines TRBV5-1 with TRBJ2-5, with D hard to call. The V gene lost 4 bases and the J gene lost 2 bases, with 6 bases spanning the gap. Germline CDR1 SGHRS, CDR2 YFSETQ. CDR3 size: 12 residues. CDR3 sequence (DNA): TGCGCCAGCAGCGCGGATCAAGAGACCCAGTACTTC. Encoded protein: CASSADQETQYF.

The chain is built from TRBV2 and TRBJ1-2, with D perhaps TRBD1 (5 bases). Trimming cost V 8 bases and J 8 bases, with 12 bases left between them. Germline V gene lookup returns CDR1 SNHLY and CDR2 FYNNEI. The CDR3 is 11 amino acids. The CDR3 spells CASLRVGGYTF. In DNA, the CDR3 is TGTGCCAGCCTCAGGGTCGGGGGCTACACCTTC.

The chain combines TRBV12-5 with TRBJ2-2; the match to TRBD2 covers 8 bases. The J segment lost 0 bases and the V segment lost 2 bases, leaving 5 bases of the junction unmatched. CDR3 length: 17 amino acids. Germline V gene lookup returns CDR1 LGHNT and CDR2 FRNRAP. DNA for the CDR3: TGTGCTAGTGGTTTGAGAGGCGGGAGGTCGAACACCGGGGAGCTGTTTTTT. It yields the protein CASGLRGGRSNTGELFF.

The chain carries TRBV10-2 and TRBJ1-2, with D uncertain. The CDR3 has 17 residues. Germline V gene sequence: CDR1 WSHSY, CDR2 SAAADI. V lost 3 bases, J lost 2 bases, and 19 bases lay in between. The CDR3 loop is CASSDSKRATGNYGYTF. The CDR3, as DNA: TGCGCCAGCAGTGACTCTAAAAGGGCCACGGGGAACTATGGCTACACCTTC.

This chain links TRBV9 with TRBJ1-1; D perhaps matches TRBD1 (6 bases). CDR3 length: 13 residues. V was clipped by 4 bases and J by 3 bases, with 10 bases between them. Germline-derived CDR1 and CDR2 are SGDLS and YYNGEE. CDR3 DNA: TGTGCCAGCAGCTTAGGACAGTACACTGAAGCTTTCTTT. Translation: CASSLGQYTEAFF.

V usage is TRBV7-9 and J usage is TRBJ2-7; D possibly corresponds to TRBD2 (5 bases). V lost 4 bases to trimming and J lost 5 bases, with 15 bases between them. The CDR3 consists of 14 residues. Germline-derived CDR1 and CDR2 are SEHNR and FQNEAQ (reference sequence). The CDR3 loop is CASSYNGIWDEQYF. The CDR3 bases are TGTGCCAGCAGCTACAACGGGATCTGGGACGAGCAGTACTTC.

The chain uses TRBV28 and TRBJ1-5; tentatively, D is TRBD1 (6 bases). V was pared by 0 bases and J by 5 bases, with 17 bases between. CDR3 length equals 17 residues. CDR1 and CDR2 (germline): MDHEN, SYDVKM. The CDR3 spells CASSLWQGIGSDQPQHF. CDR3 nucleotide sequence: TGTGCCAGCAGTTTATGGCAGGGGATAGGATCGGATCAGCCCCAGCATTTT.

The chain employs TRBV7-2 and TRBJ2-7; 10 nucleotides align to TRBD2. CDR1 and CDR2 from the germline V gene are SGHTA and FQGNSA. The V gene end was trimmed by 2 bases and the J gene end by 4 bases; junction bases not matched to a gene: 8. The CDR3 consists of 16 residues. As DNA, the CDR3 is TGTGCCAGCAGCTTATGGGTAGCGGGAGGATTATACGAGCAGTACTTC. Amino acids: CASSLWVAGGLYEQYF. The variable domain in full, with the rest retrieved from reference TRBV7-2 and TRBJ2-7, is GAGVSQSPSNKVTEKGKDVELRCDPISGHTALYWYRQSLGQGLEFLIYFQGNSAPDKSGLPSDRFSAERTGGSVSTLTIQRTQQEDSAVYLCASSLWVAGGLYEQYFGPGTRLTVT.

The count of this clone is one. The CDR3, as DNA: TGTGCCAGCTCCAAGTTGGCGGACTACTCTGGGGCCAACGTCCTGACTTTC. Translated, it gives CASSKLADYSGANVLTF. This chain joins TRBV18 and TRBJ2-6; the D gene is possibly TRBD2 (6 bases). The CDR3 covers 17 residues. Germline V gives CDR1 KGHSH, CDR2 LQKENI. V was trimmed by 6 bases and J by 0 bases, leaving 15 bases between them.

V usage is TRBV2 and J usage is TRBJ1-6; D is unclear. V was trimmed by 4 bases and J by 0 bases, leaving 10 bases between them. Germline assignment: CDR1 SNHLY and CDR2 FYNNEI. The CDR3 length is 16 residues. For the CDR3, the DNA is TGTGCCAGCAGTGGCACCCGGAGCTCCTATAATTCACCCCTCCACTTT. It is translated as CASSGTRSSYNSPLHF.

The rearrangement uses TRBV29-1 and TRBJ2-3; weak D call: TRBD2 (5 bases). The CDR3 is made up of 13 amino acids. The V end was cut by 5 bases, the J end by 4 bases, with 13 bases between. Germline V gene sequence: CDR1 SQVTM, CDR2 ANQGSEA. CDR3 DNA sequence: TGCAGCGTTTCCGGGGTGTGGGCAGATACGCAGTATTTT. Translating gives CSVSGVWADTQYF.

The chain recombines TRBV5-1 with TRBJ2-1, with 10 bases aligning to TRBD2. The CDR3 loop spans 15 amino acids. CDR1 is SGHRS, CDR2 YFSETQ, per germline. The V gene end was trimmed by 0 bases and the J gene end by 9 bases; junction bases not matched to a gene: 6. In DNA, the CDR3 is TGCGCCAGCAGCTTGGAGTTTAGCGGGAGGTTTGAGCAGTTCTTC. Residues: CASSLEFSGRFEQFF.

The chain joins TRBV7-9 to TRBJ1-5; no definite D call. The length of the CDR3 is 15 residues. CDR1 SEHNR and CDR2 FQNEAQ come from the germline V gene (reference sequence). V shed 5 bases and J shed 2 bases, with 13 bases lying between them. The CDR3 loop reads CASSLSGPGNQPQHF. DNA of the CDR3: TGTGCCAGCAGCCTATCGGGTCCTGGCAATCAGCCCCAGCATTTT.

The rearrangement links TRBV27 to TRBJ2-3; D is perhaps TRBD2 (5 bases). This CDR3 is built from 16 residues. CDR1 is MNHEY, CDR2 SMNVEV, per germline (reference sequence). V was clipped by 1 base and J by 3 bases, with 14 bases between them. This chain's CDR3 is CASSLFRGQRTDTQYF. The CDR3 region has the DNA TGTGCCAGCAGTTTATTCCGCGGGCAGAGGACAGATACGCAGTATTTT.

This chain connects TRBV5-4 to TRBJ2-5; D is perhaps TRBD1 (5 bases). The V and J ends lost 0 bases and 5 bases respectively, with 11 bases between them. CDR1 and CDR2 (germline): SGHNT, YYREEE (reference sequence). The CDR3 runs 14 residues. The CDR3 sequence: CASSLGPKGETQYF. CDR3 DNA: TGTGCCAGCAGCTTGGGTCCGAAGGGGGAGACCCAGTACTTC.

The chain links TRBV6-5 to TRBJ1-5, with 7 bases identical to TRBD1. There are 15 residues in the CDR3. From germline, CDR1 is MNHEY and CDR2 SVGAGI. J gave up 1 base and V 2 bases, and 2 bases lay outside the gene matches. The CDR3 coding sequence is TGTGCCAGCAGTTACCCGGACAGGAGCAATCAGCCCCAGCATTTT. It translates to CASSYPDRSNQPQHF.

This sequence joins TRBV11-2 and TRBJ2-7; 8 bases agree with TRBD1. The CDR3 is 13 amino acids. V trimming: 10 bases; J trimming: 0 bases; junction bases outside the gene matches: 5. Germline V CDR1 and CDR2: SGHAT, FQNNGV. CDR3 in amino acids: CATGQGTSYEQYF. The CDR3 DNA reads as TGTGCCACCGGACAGGGCACCTCCTACGAGCAGTACTTC.

The chain has TRBV5-1 and TRBJ2-7; maybe TRBD2 (6 bases). Trimming cost V 3 bases and J 3 bases, with 13 bases left between them. The germline V gene encodes CDR1 SGHRS and CDR2 YFSETQ. The CDR3 spans 14 residues. This CDR3 reads CASSYGTEGYEQYF. CDR3 nucleotides: TGCGCCAGCAGCTACGGGACTGAGGGCTACGAGCAGTACTTC.

The V call is TRBV19, the J call TRBJ2-7; TRBD2 matches 8 bases. V trimming: 10 bases; J trimming: 3 bases; junction bases outside the gene matches: 5. The CDR3 totals 12 residues. Germline CDR1 reads LNHDA; CDR2 reads SQIVND (reference sequence). This chain's CDR3 is CATLAGSYEQYF. CDR3 coding DNA: TGTGCCACTTTAGCGGGAAGCTACGAGCAGTACTTC.

This clone was seen only once. This chain links TRBV6-1 with TRBJ1-6; TRBD1 is a possible D gene (5 bases). Germline assignment: CDR1 MNHNS and CDR2 SASEGT. V was trimmed by 10 bases and J by 8 bases, leaving 15 bases between them. The CDR3 extends over 13 amino acids. In DNA form, the CDR3 reads TGTGCCACCTTTGACAGAAACTATTCACCCCTCCACTTT. This codes for CATFDRNYSPLHF.

This rearrangement joins TRBV28 to TRBJ1-1; 8 positions match TRBD1. Germline loops: CDR1 MDHEN, CDR2 SYDVKM. The CDR3 extends over 14 amino acids. J gave up 3 bases and V 5 bases, and 5 bases lay outside the gene matches. CDR3 sequence: CASSIRTGYTEAFF. The CDR3 DNA follows: TGTGCCAGCAGTATTCGGACAGGGTACACTGAAGCTTTCTTT.

The rearrangement joins TRBV19 to TRBJ2-1; the match to TRBD1 covers 9 bases. The CDR3 sequence is 16 residues long. Germline lookup yields CDR1 LNHDA and CDR2 SQIVND (reference sequence). Unmatched junction bases numbered 13, after V lost 10 bases and J lost 3 bases. Here the CDR3 reads CATHSGQGSFYNEQFF. The DNA for the CDR3 is TGTGCCACCCATTCCGGACAGGGGAGTTTCTACAATGAGCAGTTCTTC.

This clone appeared once. The rearrangement links TRBV19 to TRBJ2-1, with 9 bases fitting TRBD2. The length of the CDR3 is 18 residues. V trimming: 5 bases; J trimming: 5 bases; junction bases outside the gene matches: 16. The V gene's germline CDR1 is LNHDA and CDR2 SQIVND (reference sequence). The CDR3 here is CASSFERGSGRTDNEQFF. The CDR3 DNA reads as TGTGCCAGTAGTTTCGAAAGAGGTAGCGGGAGAACGGACAATGAGCAGTTCTTC. Based on the CDR3 plus reference TRBV19 and TRBJ2-1, the full variable domain is DGGITQSPKYLFRKEGQNVTLSCEQNLNHDAMYWYRQDPGQGLRLIYYSQIVNDFQKGDIAEGYSVSREKKESFPLTVTSAQKNPTAFYLCASSFERGSGRTDNEQFFGPGTRLTVL.

This sequence joins TRBV27 and TRBJ1-1; D is undetermined. The V and J ends lost 5 bases and 1 base respectively, with 8 bases between them. The CDR3 is 13 amino acids. CDR1 and CDR2 (germline): MNHEY, SMNVEV (reference sequence). This chain's CDR3 is CASSAQANTEAFF. CDR3 DNA: TGTGCCAGCAGTGCTCAGGCGAACACTGAAGCTTTCTTT.

This clone was detected only once. The chain uses TRBV6-5 and TRBJ1-2; perhaps TRBD1 as D (5 bases). The CDR3 extends over 13 amino acids. The germline CDR1 and CDR2 sequences are MNHEY and SVGAGI. The germline V and J ends were trimmed by 0 bases and 8 bases, with 10 bases remaining between them. CDR3 nucleotide sequence: TGTGCCAGCAGTTACTCGCGGGGGGACGGCTACACCTTC. It is translated as CASSYSRGDGYTF.